The 24 T cell receptor delta chains below were found in one sample sequenced in a study of Vδ1+ human thymocytes. These receptors have no known antigen. Study-level results: In the thymus, TRG and TRD repertoires looked highly polyclonal with Gaussian CDR3 lengths.

Sequences come from RNA converted to cDNA by reverse transcription. Pooled V-gene forward primers with one constant-region reverse primer generated the CDR3 amplicons by multiplex PCR. TCRdb reran clone calling via CATT on the multiplex PCR reads. There are 45,000 to 60,000 delta-chain clones in the sample; 15% to 20% occur only once, and approximately 0.5% lies in the top ten. The source material was Vdelta1+ gamma-delta thymocytes from the thymus. Sample subset: FACS-sorted CD3+ TCRalphabeta- TCRVdelta1+ TCRVdelta2- thymocytes. The source of these receptors is a boy in the first two years of life who had congenital heart surgery.

This clone has just a few counts. This chain joins TRDV1 and TRDJ1; 11 nucleotides line up with TRDD3. The CDR3 covers 19 residues. J was trimmed by 0 bases and V by 4 bases; bases with no gene match: 13. The germline CDR1 and CDR2 sequences are TSWWSYY and QGS. CDR3 region: CALGGGFWGILQYTDKLIF. The DNA for the CDR3 is TGTGCTCTTGGGGGGGGTTTCTGGGGGATACTACAGTACACCGATAAACTCATCTTT.

This clone was seen just once. A much larger clone differs by one base, so this may be a read error. The same CDR3 can be traced to other DNA sequences in this sample. V and J are TRAV29/DV5 and TRDJ1; weak D call: TRDD3 (6 bases). The CDR3 is 13 residues long. Germline values: CDR1 NSMFDY, CDR2 ISSIKDK. CDR3 region: CAASVSLGYTLIF. CDR3 sequence (DNA): TGTGCCGCAAGCGTTTCACTGGGCTATACACTCATCTTT.

This rearrangement joins TRDV1 to TRDJ1; 8 bases line up with TRDD3. V shed 2 bases, J shed 0 bases, and the junction held 23 bases outside the gene matches. Germline assignment: CDR1 TSWWSYY and CDR2 QGS. The CDR3 consists of 22 residues. In nucleotides, the CDR3 is TGTGCTCTTGGGGAAGTTCCCTACCTACTACTGGGGGCTAGCTTGTACACCGATAAACTCATCTTT. It specifies CALGEVPYLLLGASLYTDKLIF.

This sequence joins TRDV2 and TRDJ1; 7 nucleotides line up with TRDD3. The CDR3 has 16 amino acids. The V and J ends lost 0 bases and 0 bases, in that order; junction bases with no gene match: 6. The V gene's germline CDR1 is GEAIGNYY and CDR2 EKD. The CDR3 here is CACDTGGIPYTDKLIF. In nucleotides, the CDR3 is TGTGCCTGTGACACCGGGGGGATCCCGTACACCGATAAACTCATCTTT.

This rearrangement joins TRDV1 to TRDJ1, with 11 bases fitting TRDD3. The V and J ends lost 2 bases and 0 bases, in that order; junction bases with no gene match: 23. This CDR3 contains 23 residues. Looked up from germline, CDR1 is TSWWSYY and CDR2 is QGS. CDR3 sequence reads: CALGEGLRYWGIGSVLNTDKLIF. DNA of the CDR3: TGTGCTCTTGGGGAAGGCCTTCGGTACTGGGGGATAGGGAGTGTTTTGAACACCGATAAACTCATCTTT.

This clone came up a few times. The chain is built from TRDV1 and TRDJ1; 11 bases agree with TRDD3. The CDR3 totals 18 residues. V lost 2 bases and J lost 2; bases outside the gene matches: 10. Looked up from germline, CDR1 is TSWWSYY and CDR2 is QGS. The CDR3 here is CALGEGSGGGYETDKLIF. The CDR3 DNA is TGTGCTCTTGGGGAAGGAAGTGGTGGGGGATACGAAACCGATAAACTCATCTTT.

This clone was observed a few times. This chain connects TRDV1 to TRDJ1, with TRDD3 identical over 10 bases. The CDR3 extends over 20 amino acids. Losses at the gene ends were 5 bases for V and 3 bases for J; bases not matched to a gene: 21. In germline, CDR1 is TSWWSYY, CDR2 QGS. The DNA for the CDR3 is TGTGCTCTTGGGAACAATCCTGGTACTGGGGGATGGGCGTGCTCCGATAAACTCATCTTT. Residues: CALGNNPGTGGWACSDKLIF.

V gene TRDV1 combines with J gene TRDJ1; 9 bases are shared with TRDD3. V shed 2 bases, J shed 0 bases, and the junction held 25 bases outside the gene matches. The CDR3 contains 23 residues. CDR1 is TSWWSYY and CDR2 is QGS in the germline V gene. The CDR3 is CALGEKSPLTLGGYPKYTDKLIF. The CDR3 nucleotides read TGTGCTCTTGGGGAAAAATCCCCCCTTACTCTGGGGGGATACCCAAAGTACACCGATAAACTCATCTTT.

V is TRDV1 and J is TRDJ1, with 7 bases aligning to TRDD3. Germline values: CDR1 TSWWSYY, CDR2 QGS. The length of the CDR3 is 21 residues. V trimming: 5 bases; J trimming: 0 bases; junction bases outside the gene matches: 24. The CDR3 region is CALGSPGSTGARARYTDKLIF. The DNA of the CDR3 is TGTGCTCTTGGGAGTCCCGGTAGTACTGGGGCCCGGGCAAGATACACCGATAAACTCATCTTT.

The chain has TRDV1 and TRDJ1; D is perhaps TRDD3 (5 bases). V lost 1 base and J lost 0, with 30 bases in between. The V gene's germline CDR1 is TSWWSYY and CDR2 QGS. The CDR3 length is 22 residues. In DNA, the CDR3 is TGTGCTCTTGGGGAACCACCATTTTTTCCGTACTCCGGGGGCCCGTACACCGATAAACTCATCTTT. It codes for CALGEPPFFPYSGGPYTDKLIF.

This clone occurred a few times. The chain couples TRDV1 to TRDJ1; 9 bases agree with TRDD2. V gave up 4 bases and J gave up 0 bases; unmatched junction bases: 12. The CDR3 is made up of 18 amino acids. Germline V gene sequence: CDR1 TSWWSYY, CDR2 QGS. This CDR3 reads CALGGVLPSYWDTDKLIF. CDR3 sequence (DNA): TGTGCTCTTGGGGGGGTACTACCTTCCTACTGGGACACCGATAAACTCATCTTT.

This clone appeared a few times. This chain connects TRDV1 to TRDJ1, with D unclear. Trimming removed 2 bases at V and 1 base at J, with 11 bases between. The length of the CDR3 is 15 residues. Germline V gives CDR1 TSWWSYY, CDR2 QGS. The CDR3 here is CALGEFHFFTDKLIF. The CDR3 bases are TGTGCTCTTGGGGAATTCCACTTCTTCACCGATAAACTCATCTTT.

This clone was seen a few times. This rearrangement joins TRDV1 to TRDJ1; 13 bases agree with TRDD3. CDR1 TSWWSYY and CDR2 QGS come from the germline V gene. The V gene end was trimmed by 1 base and the J gene end by 10 bases; junction bases not matched to a gene: 15. The CDR3 extends over 18 amino acids. The CDR3: CALGERSRILGDTQRLIF. Written as DNA, the CDR3 is TGTGCTCTTGGGGAACGGTCCCGTATACTGGGGGATACGCAGAGACTCATCTTT.

This chain uses TRDV1 with TRDJ1; the match to TRDD2 covers 8 bases. Germline CDR1 and CDR2: TSWWSYY and QGS. The V segment lost 9 bases and the J segment 3 bases; nucleotides outside the gene matches: 15. The CDR3 length is 16 residues. The DNA for the CDR3 is TGTGCTCTGGCCTTCCTAGCTGGCTGGGGCCCCGATAAACTCATCTTT. It specifies CALAFLAGWGPDKLIF.

This clone was seen a handful of times. The V gene is TRDV1, the J gene TRDJ1; either TRDD2 or TRDD3 may supply D (8 bases each). Germline CDR1 is TSWWSYY and CDR2 is QGS. CDR3 length equals 21 residues. V shed 4 bases and J shed 0 bases, with 30 bases lying between them. Here the CDR3 reads CALGGTSYQLGATGYTDKLIF. The CDR3 nucleotides are TGTGCTCTTGGGGGAACTTCCTACCAACTGGGGGCCACGGGGTACACCGATAAACTCATCTTT.

This clone was seen a few times. The V gene is TRDV1, the J gene TRDJ1; TRDD3 matches 9 bases. This CDR3 contains 21 residues. Germline V gene data show CDR1 as TSWWSYY and CDR2 as QGS. V lost 5 bases, J lost 0 bases, and 22 bases stayed unmatched. The CDR3 protein is CALGKGVPTRVLGEYTDKLIF. The CDR3 DNA sequence: TGTGCTCTTGGGAAGGGGGTTCCTACTCGAGTACTGGGGGAATACACCGATAAACTCATCTTT.

V gene TRDV1 combines with J gene TRDJ1; D may be TRDD2 (6 bases). V was pared by 1 base and J by 4 bases, with 34 bases between. This CDR3 has 22 amino acids. Germline CDR1 and CDR2: TSWWSYY and QGS. The CDR3 here is CALGEPEKGSYLSLRGCDKLIF. DNA for the CDR3: TGTGCTCTTGGGGAACCAGAAAAAGGATCCTACTTAAGCCTCCGGGGTTGCGATAAACTCATCTTT.

The chain joins TRDV1 to TRDJ1, with D tentatively TRDD3 (6 bases). Trimming removed 8 bases at V and 2 bases at J, with 33 bases between. Per the germline V gene, CDR1 is TSWWSYY and CDR2 is QGS. The CDR3 has 20 amino acids. The CDR3 DNA is TGTGCTCTTATACCCAACCTTACGTACTGGGCCCGAAGAGGGACCGATAAACTCATCTTT. It encodes CALIPNLTYWARRGTDKLIF.

The rearrangement links TRDV1 to TRDJ1; TRDD3 aligns across 8 bases. Trimming took 4 bases from V and 2 from J; bases not matched to a gene: 3. This CDR3 has 14 amino acids. Germline V CDR1 and CDR2: TSWWSYY, QGS. The CDR3 region is CALGGYWGTDKLIF. As DNA, the CDR3 is TGTGCTCTTGGGGGGTACTGGGGGACCGATAAACTCATCTTT.

This chain connects TRDV1 to TRDJ1, with D unclear. Germline V gene lookup returns CDR1 TSWWSYY and CDR2 QGS. The CDR3 extends over 16 amino acids. Trimming removed 0 bases from V and 2 bases from J, with 13 bases in between. The CDR3 DNA is TGTGCTCTTGGGGAACTGATAATGCGGAAAACCGATAAACTCATCTTT. This translates into CALGELIMRKTDKLIF.

This clone has just a few counts. The genes are TRDV1 and TRDJ1; 12 bases fit TRDD3. The CDR3 length is 19 residues. The germline V gene has CDR1 TSWWSYY and CDR2 QGS. V lost 2 bases and J lost 11; bases outside the gene matches: 21. CDR3 sequence (DNA): TGTGCTCTTGGGGAAAAAATCCGCCGGGCGGGTACTGGGGGATACAAGCTCATCTTT. Translated: CALGEKIRRAGTGGYKLIF.

V and J are TRDV1 and TRDJ1, with 11 bases that match TRDD3. The V gene end was trimmed by 5 bases and the J gene end by 0 bases; junction bases not matched to a gene: 23. Germline lookup yields CDR1 TSWWSYY and CDR2 QGS. CDR3 size: 22 residues. CDR3 sequence (DNA): TGTGCTCTTGGGTTCCTTCCTACGGTCCTACTGGGGGATATCCATGACACCGATAAACTCATCTTT. It codes for CALGFLPTVLLGDIHDTDKLIF.

This chain uses TRDV1 with TRDJ1; D might be TRDD2 or TRDD3, each matching 7 bases. V was cut by 5 bases and J by 2 bases, with 24 bases left in between. Per the germline V gene, CDR1 is TSWWSYY and CDR2 is QGS. The length of the CDR3 is 18 residues. CDR3 nucleotides: TGTGCTCTTGGGACCTTCCTTCTGGGGGTCACGGGGACCGATAAACTCATCTTT. This gives the protein CALGTFLLGVTGTDKLIF.

The chain uses TRDV1 and TRDJ1; the D gene could be TRDD2 or TRDD3 (5 bases each). V shed 9 bases and J shed 0 bases, with 26 bases lying between them. The V gene's germline CDR1 is TSWWSYY and CDR2 QGS. The CDR3 runs to 18 residues. CDR3 sequence reads: CALPAFMGRTGHTDKLIF. In DNA, the CDR3 is TGTGCTCTCCCGGCCTTCATGGGGCGTACTGGCCACACCGATAAACTCATCTTT.